Following are 22 T cell receptor beta chains from one sample sequenced in a study of T cells in Graves' hyperthyroidism and ophthalmopathy. Amplification targeted TCR beta CDR3 regions from RNA transcripts. First-round RT-PCR targeting the TCR CDR3 was performed with the HTBI primer set. TCRdb reprocessed the multiplex PCR reads with MiXCR, giving one entry per CDR3 protein. Of a few hundred thousand distinct CDR3 sequences in the sample, approximately 18% are singletons; the top ten hold less than 45%. Material for sequencing was blood. The receptors come from a man aged 50-60 years with Graves' ophthalmopathy.

This clonotype was observed at least ten times. The chain links TRBV24-1 to TRBJ2-7; possibly TRBD1 for D (7 bases). CDR3 size: 15 residues. CDR1 KGHDR and CDR2 SFDVKD come from the germline V gene. V lost 4 bases and J lost 5, with 17 bases in between. CDR3 nucleotides: TGTGCCACCAGTGACGCGGGACAGCCCCTTCACGAGCAGTACTTC. Protein sequence: CATSDAGQPLHEQYF.

This clonotype has at least ten counts. The chain combines TRBV6-5 with TRBJ2-7; tentatively, D is TRBD1 or TRBD2 (6 bases each). CDR1 and CDR2 (germline): MNHEY, SVGAGI. There are 16 residues in the CDR3. Between the trimmed V and J ends, which lost 2 bases and 0 bases, there was a span of 14 bases. Here the CDR3 reads CASSYSKGGNSYEQYF. The CDR3 region has the DNA TGTGCCAGCAGTTACAGTAAGGGGGGCAACTCCTACGAGCAGTACTTC.

This clonotype came up a few times. The V gene is TRBV5-1, the J gene TRBJ2-3; 8 bases align to TRBD2. This CDR3 region has 15 residues. Germline trimming cut 4 bases from V and 5 bases from J; bases unmatched to any gene: 9. Germline V gives CDR1 SGHRS, CDR2 YFSETQ. Written as DNA, the CDR3 is TGCGCCAGCAGCAACACGGGAGGGCCTGGAGATACGCAGTATTTT. It is translated as CASSNTGGPGDTQYF.

CDR3 sequence (DNA): TGTGCCAGCAGCTGGGGGCGTTCGGTGGGCACCGGGGAGCTGTTTTTT. Residues: CASSWGRSVGTGELFF. V gene TRBV7-9 combines with J gene TRBJ2-2; possibly TRBD1 for D (6 bases). V lost 4 bases to trimming and J lost 4 bases, with 16 bases between them. Germline CDR1 SEHNR, CDR2 FQNEAQ (reference sequence). CDR3 length: 16 amino acids.

This clonotype was seen repeatedly, ten times or more. The V gene is TRBV2, the J gene TRBJ2-7, with D unclear. CDR1 and CDR2 (germline): SNHLY, FYNNEI. V was shortened by 3 bases and J by 0 bases, with 12 bases between the two germline ends. The CDR3 is made up of 15 amino acids. The CDR3 loop reads CASSEGRTSSYEQYF. CDR3 DNA: TGTGCCAGCAGTGAGGGCAGGACGAGCTCCTACGAGCAGTACTTC.

The rearrangement joins TRBV10-3 to TRBJ2-7; 7 bases agree with TRBD2. V shed 2 bases, J shed 2 bases, and the junction held 6 bases outside the gene matches. The CDR3 totals 15 residues. Per germline, CDR1 ENHRY and CDR2 SYGVKD. The CDR3, as DNA: TGTGCCATCAGTGAGGTCGAGCGGGGAACCTACGAGCAGTACTTC. Translating gives CAISEVERGTYEQYF.

This clonotype was detected many times. This rearrangement joins TRBV28 to TRBJ2-1; D gene unclear. Germline CDR1 and CDR2: MDHEN and SYDVKM. Trimming cost V 6 bases and J 7 bases, with 4 bases left between them. This CDR3 is 10 amino acids long. The DNA for the CDR3 is TGTGCCAGCAGGCATAATGAGCAGTTCTTC. Its protein product is CASRHNEQFF.

There are many counts of this clonotype. For the CDR3, the DNA is TGCAGTGCTTACGACAGGGGAGGCGGTATTCAGTACTTC. Protein: CSAYDRGGGIQYF. The rearrangement joins TRBV20-1 to TRBJ2-4; 8 bases map to TRBD1. The CDR3 sequence is 13 residues long. Germline CDR1 reads DFQATT; CDR2 reads SNEGSKA (reference sequence). J lost 10 bases, V lost 5 bases, and 10 bases had no gene match.

This clonotype showed up many times. This chain connects TRBV2 to TRBJ2-1; 12 bases agree with TRBD2. Germline CDR1 and CDR2: SNHLY and FYNNEI. Trimming at V came to 5 bases and at J to 9 bases, leaving 8 bases not matched to a gene. CDR3 length: 15 amino acids. In DNA form, the CDR3 reads TGTGCCAGCAGTCCCCCGACTAGCGGGAGAGGTGAGCAGTTCTTC. It specifies CASSPPTSGRGEQFF. The full variable domain, completed using reference TRBV2 and TRBJ2-1, is EPEVTQTPSHQVTQMGQEVILRCVPISNHLYFYWYRQILGQKVEFLVSFYNNEISEKSEIFDDQFSVERPDGSNFTLKIRSTKLEDSAMYFCASSPPTSGRGEQFFGPGTRLTVL.

Ten or more counts support this clonotype. V and J are TRBV28 and TRBJ2-6; D is ambiguous. The length of the CDR3 is 16 residues. The germline V gene encodes CDR1 MDHEN and CDR2 SYDVKM. Trimming took 6 bases from V and 0 from J, leaving 12 bases between them. CDR3 region: CASRPARVSGANVLTF. CDR3 sequence (DNA): TGTGCCAGCAGACCCGCCCGGGTCTCTGGGGCCAACGTCCTGACTTTC. Based on the CDR3 plus reference TRBV28 and TRBJ2-6, the full variable domain is DVKVTQSSRYLVKRTGEKVFLECVQDMDHENMFWYRQDPGLGLRLIYFSYDVKMKEKGDIPEGYSVSREKKERFSLILESASTNQTSMYLCASRPARVSGANVLTFGAGSRLTVL.

This clonotype has just a few counts. J is TRBJ2-1 and V is TRBV20-1; TRBD2 aligns across 7 bases. The ends lost 0 bases at V and 8 bases at J; junction bases unmatched: 10. Germline V gene data show CDR1 as DFQATT and CDR2 as SNEGSKA (reference sequence). This CDR3 is built from 15 residues. CDR3 nucleotide sequence: TGCAGTGCTAGAGATTCCGCGGCTAGCGGATATGAGCAGTTCTTC. Encoded protein: CSARDSAASGYEQFF.

This chain links TRBV2 with TRBJ2-5, with D possibly matching TRBD1 (6 bases). This CDR3 is 14 amino acids long. Germline CDR1 is SNHLY and CDR2 is FYNNEI. V shed 7 bases and J shed 5 bases, with 17 bases lying between them. The CDR3 nucleotides are TGTGCCAGCAACAGGGACGGCTCTTTTGAGACCCAGTACTTC. Its protein product is CASNRDGSFETQYF.

The sample holds a few counts of this clonotype. The chain is built from TRBV2 and TRBJ2-2; D tentatively reads TRBD1 or TRBD2 (5 bases each). Germline V gives CDR1 SNHLY, CDR2 FYNNEI. V lost 4 bases and J lost 5, with 14 bases in between. This CDR3 region has 15 residues. CDR3 sequence reads: CASSATRGGTGELFF. DNA for the CDR3: TGTGCCAGCAGTGCAACGAGGGGTGGGACCGGGGAGCTGTTTTTT.

The chain carries TRBV6-1 and TRBJ2-7, with TRBD1 matching over 8 bases. This CDR3 has 14 amino acids. With 4 bases clipped from V and 4 bases from J, the junction kept 6 bases outside the gene matches. CDR1 is MNHNS and CDR2 is SASEGT in the germline V gene. The CDR3 sequence: CASSGGTGNYEQYF. As DNA, the CDR3 is TGTGCCAGCAGTGGGGGGACAGGTAATTACGAGCAGTACTTC.

This clonotype was counted between two and nine times. The rearrangement joins TRBV6-2 or TRBV6-3 to TRBJ1-2, with TRBD1 as a possible D gene (5 bases). Germline V gives CDR1 MNHEY, CDR2 SVGEGT. Trimming shortened V by 5 bases and J by 4 bases, and 14 bases separated the two germline ends. This CDR3 is 14 amino acids long. The CDR3: CASSLVGGPYGYTF. The CDR3 DNA reads as TGTGCCAGCAGTCTGGTTGGGGGTCCCTATGGCTACACCTTC.

The table lists this clonotype with many counts. V gene TRBV5-1 combines with J gene TRBJ2-5; D remains unclear. The CDR3 extends over 14 amino acids. Trimming took off 0 bases at V and 2 bases at J, with 8 bases between the two ends. Germline CDR1 is SGHRS and CDR2 is YFSETQ. This CDR3 reads CASSLETTQETQYF. Here the CDR3 DNA reads TGCGCCAGCAGCTTGGAAACTACACAAGAGACCCAGTACTTC.

There are many counts of this clonotype. V gene TRBV30 combines with J gene TRBJ2-2, with TRBD2 matching over 7 bases. The length of the CDR3 is 16 residues. The ends lost 5 bases at V and 1 base at J; junction bases unmatched: 10. CDR1 is GTSNPN, CDR2 SVGIG, per germline (reference sequence). This CDR3 reads CAWSLHSGLNTGELFF. In nucleotides, the CDR3 is TGTGCCTGGTCCCTCCATAGCGGGCTGAACACCGGGGAGCTGTTTTTT.

This clonotype was observed a handful of times. This sequence joins TRBV19 and TRBJ1-1; TRBD1 might be the D (5 bases). Between the trimmed V and J ends, which lost 2 bases and 5 bases, there was a span of 21 bases. This CDR3 is 17 amino acids long. CDR1 and CDR2 from the germline V gene are LNHDA and SQIVND (reference sequence). This CDR3 is CASSIPNPRDPRTEAFF. CDR3 bases: TGTGCCAGTAGTATACCGAACCCCCGGGACCCCCGTACTGAAGCTTTCTTT.

The V and J genes are TRBV2 and TRBJ2-3; 7 bases are shared with TRBD2. V was clipped by 6 bases and J by 4 bases; unmatched bases: 22. The germline CDR1 and CDR2 sequences are SNHLY and FYNNEI. This CDR3 spans 19 amino acids. CDR3 DNA: TGTGCCAGCAGCCAAGAACGGGGAGCTGGCGGGAGTTTGGCAGATACGCAGTATTTT. Amino acids: CASSQERGAGGSLADTQYF. The whole variable domain, remainder taken from reference TRBV2 and TRBJ2-3, is EPEVTQTPSHQVTQMGQEVILRCVPISNHLYFYWYRQILGQKVEFLVSFYNNEISEKSEIFDDQFSVERPDGSNFTLKIRSTKLEDSAMYFCASSQERGAGGSLADTQYFGPGTRLTVL.

This clonotype was counted between two and nine times. V usage is TRBV2 and J usage is TRBJ1-4, with D possibly TRBD1 on 5 matching bases. The CDR3 extends over 13 amino acids. The germline V and J ends were trimmed by 2 bases and 8 bases, with 9 bases remaining between them. CDR1 and CDR2 (germline): SNHLY, FYNNEI. CDR3 DNA: TGTGCCAGCAGTGAACTGCGGGGGGAAAAACTGTTTTTT. It encodes CASSELRGEKLFF.

This clonotype has a handful of counts. J is TRBJ2-7 and V is TRBV5-6; the match to TRBD2 covers 8 bases. The CDR3 consists of 14 residues. From germline, CDR1 is SGHDT and CDR2 YYEEEE. The V gene end was trimmed by 4 bases and the J gene end by 3 bases; junction bases not matched to a gene: 6. CDR3 region: CASSPGGSFYEQYF. The CDR3 DNA reads as TGTGCCAGCAGCCCGGGAGGGAGTTTCTACGAGCAGTACTTC.

This rearrangement joins TRBV6-2 or TRBV6-3 to TRBJ2-1, with D possibly TRBD2 on 5 matching bases. Trimming took off 5 bases at V and 6 bases at J, with 14 bases between the two ends. The CDR3 contains 14 residues. From germline, CDR1 is MNHEY and CDR2 SVGEGT. The CDR3 region is CASSPSSLGNEQFF. Written as DNA, the CDR3 is TGTGCCAGCAGTCCCTCTAGCCTGGGCAATGAGCAGTTCTTC.